The source of this TCR beta chain is a study of T cells expressing NK-cell markers. The CDR3 length is 13 residues. Synthesis of TCR beta cDNA relied on 5'RACE template switching carrying UMIs. After re-calling the 5' RACE reads, TCRdb lists one entry per CDR3 protein, DNA absent. The sample data list a few hundred thousand distinct CDR3 sequences. The chain recombines TRBV12-3 or TRBV12-4 with TRBJ1-1. The receptor's source is a man aged 18-75 years in good health. The sequencing sample was made of blood T cells: a sorted CD56 or NKG2C T cell subset, CD4+ or CD8+ T cells, or bulk PBMC T cells (not recorded which). CDR3 protein: CASTDTMNTEAFF.